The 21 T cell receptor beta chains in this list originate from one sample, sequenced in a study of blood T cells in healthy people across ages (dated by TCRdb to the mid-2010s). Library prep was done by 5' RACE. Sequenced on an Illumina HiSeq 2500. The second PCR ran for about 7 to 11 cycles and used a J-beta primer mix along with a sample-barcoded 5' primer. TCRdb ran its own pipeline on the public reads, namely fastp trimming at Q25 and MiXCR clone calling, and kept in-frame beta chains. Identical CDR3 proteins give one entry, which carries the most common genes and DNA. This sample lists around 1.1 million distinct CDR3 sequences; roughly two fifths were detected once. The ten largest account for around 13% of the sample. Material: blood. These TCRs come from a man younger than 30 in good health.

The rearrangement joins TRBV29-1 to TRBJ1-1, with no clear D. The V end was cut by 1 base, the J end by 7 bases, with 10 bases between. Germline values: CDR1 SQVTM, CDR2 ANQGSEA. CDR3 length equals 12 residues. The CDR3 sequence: CSVEVRADEAFF. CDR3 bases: TGCAGCGTTGAAGTTCGGGCGGATGAAGCTTTCTTT.

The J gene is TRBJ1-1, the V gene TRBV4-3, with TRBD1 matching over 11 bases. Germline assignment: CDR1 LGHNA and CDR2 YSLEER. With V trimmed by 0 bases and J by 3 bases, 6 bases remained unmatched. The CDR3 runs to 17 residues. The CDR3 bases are TGCGCCAGCAGCCAAGATTTGGGGGGACAGGGGGACACTGAAGCTTTCTTT. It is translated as CASSQDLGGQGDTEAFF.

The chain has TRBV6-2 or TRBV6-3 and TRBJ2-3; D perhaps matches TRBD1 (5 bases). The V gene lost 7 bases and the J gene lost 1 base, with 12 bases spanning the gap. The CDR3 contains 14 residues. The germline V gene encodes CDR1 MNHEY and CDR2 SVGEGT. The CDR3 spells CASTLIGGTDTQYF. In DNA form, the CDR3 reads TGTGCCAGCACCCTAATAGGGGGCACAGATACGCAGTATTTT.

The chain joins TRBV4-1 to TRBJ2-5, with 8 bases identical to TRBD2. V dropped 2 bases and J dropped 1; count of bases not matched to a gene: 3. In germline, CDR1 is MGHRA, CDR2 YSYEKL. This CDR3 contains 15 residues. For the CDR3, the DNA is TGCGCCAGCAGCCAATTCGGGACTAGCCAAGAGACCCAGTACTTC. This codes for CASSQFGTSQETQYF.

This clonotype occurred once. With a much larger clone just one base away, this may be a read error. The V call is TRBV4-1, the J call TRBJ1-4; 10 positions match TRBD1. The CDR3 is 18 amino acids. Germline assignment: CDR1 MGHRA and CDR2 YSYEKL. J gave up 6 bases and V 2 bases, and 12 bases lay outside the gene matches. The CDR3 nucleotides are TGCGCCAGCAGCCAACAGACAGGGGGCGCTTTGTTGTATGAAAAACTGTTTTTT. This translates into CASSQQTGGALLYEKLFF.

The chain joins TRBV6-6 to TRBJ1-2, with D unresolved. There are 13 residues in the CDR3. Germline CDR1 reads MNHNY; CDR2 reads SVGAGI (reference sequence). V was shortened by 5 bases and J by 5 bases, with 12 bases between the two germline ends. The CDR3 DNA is TGTGCCAGCAGTGAGCCAACGGGTTATGGCTACACCTTC. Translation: CASSEPTGYGYTF.

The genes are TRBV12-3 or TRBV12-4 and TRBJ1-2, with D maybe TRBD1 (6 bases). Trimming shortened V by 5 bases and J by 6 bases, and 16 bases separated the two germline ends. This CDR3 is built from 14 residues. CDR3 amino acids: CASSHPGTPHGYTF. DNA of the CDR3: TGTGCCAGCAGTCACCCCGGGACACCCCATGGCTACACCTTC.

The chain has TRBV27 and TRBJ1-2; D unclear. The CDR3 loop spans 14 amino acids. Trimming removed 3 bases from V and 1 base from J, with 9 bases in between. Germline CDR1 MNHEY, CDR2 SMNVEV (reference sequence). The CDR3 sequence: CASSFGRLNYGYTF. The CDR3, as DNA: TGTGCCAGCAGTTTCGGTAGACTTAACTATGGCTACACCTTC.

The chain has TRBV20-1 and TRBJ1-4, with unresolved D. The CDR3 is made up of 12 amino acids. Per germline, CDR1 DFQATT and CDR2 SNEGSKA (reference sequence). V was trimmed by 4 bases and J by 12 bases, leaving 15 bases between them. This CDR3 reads CSATLHARELFF. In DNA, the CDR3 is TGCAGTGCTACCCTCCACGCCCGGGAACTGTTTTTT.

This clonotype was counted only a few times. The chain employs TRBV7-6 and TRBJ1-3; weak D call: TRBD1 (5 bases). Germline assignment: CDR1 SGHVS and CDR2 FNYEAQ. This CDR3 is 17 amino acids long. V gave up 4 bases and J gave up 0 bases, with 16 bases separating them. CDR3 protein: CASSSALGVTSGNTIYF. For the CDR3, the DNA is TGTGCCAGCAGCTCCGCGTTGGGGGTTACCTCTGGAAACACCATATATTTT.

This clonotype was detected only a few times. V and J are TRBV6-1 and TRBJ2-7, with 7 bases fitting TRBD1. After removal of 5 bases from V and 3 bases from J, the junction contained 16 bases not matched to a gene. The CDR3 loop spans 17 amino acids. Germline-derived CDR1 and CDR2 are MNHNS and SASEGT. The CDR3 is CASSLNQPGQIFYEQYF. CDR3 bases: TGTGCCAGCAGTCTGAATCAGCCGGGACAGATCTTCTACGAGCAGTACTTC.

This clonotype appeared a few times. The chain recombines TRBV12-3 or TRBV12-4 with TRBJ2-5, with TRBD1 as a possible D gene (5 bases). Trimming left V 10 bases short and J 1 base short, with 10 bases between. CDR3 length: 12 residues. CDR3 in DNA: TGTGCCACACAGGCGACCCAAGAGACCCAGTACTTC. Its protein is CATQATQETQYF.

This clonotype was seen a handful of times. The CDR3 protein is CASSLAVYYEQYF. The CDR3 DNA reads as TGTGCCAGCAGCTTAGCTGTTTACTACGAGCAGTACTTC. The chain uses TRBV7-2 and TRBJ2-5, with D uncertain. The J call is uncertain, as TRBJ2-7 better fits the DNA end. CDR1 and CDR2 (germline): SGHTA, FQGNSA. The CDR3 runs to 13 residues.

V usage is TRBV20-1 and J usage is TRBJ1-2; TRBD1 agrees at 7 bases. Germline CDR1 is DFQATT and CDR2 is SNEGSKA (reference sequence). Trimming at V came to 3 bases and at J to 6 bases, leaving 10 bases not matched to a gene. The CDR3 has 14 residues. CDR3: CSASQGQSLDGYTF. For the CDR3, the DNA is TGCAGTGCTAGTCAGGGACAGTCCCTGGATGGCTACACCTTC.

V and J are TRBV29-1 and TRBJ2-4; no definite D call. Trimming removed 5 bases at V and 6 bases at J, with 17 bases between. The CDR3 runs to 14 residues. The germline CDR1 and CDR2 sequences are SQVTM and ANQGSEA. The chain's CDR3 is CSVRTENEGNIQYF. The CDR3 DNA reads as TGCAGCGTTCGGACGGAGAACGAAGGAAACATTCAGTACTTC. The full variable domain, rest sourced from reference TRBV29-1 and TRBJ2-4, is SAVISQKPSRDICQRGTSLTIQCQVDSQVTMMFWYRQQPGQSLTLIATANQGSEATYESGFVIDKFPISRPNLTFSTLTVSNMSPEDSSIYLCSVRTENEGNIQYFGAGTRLSVL.

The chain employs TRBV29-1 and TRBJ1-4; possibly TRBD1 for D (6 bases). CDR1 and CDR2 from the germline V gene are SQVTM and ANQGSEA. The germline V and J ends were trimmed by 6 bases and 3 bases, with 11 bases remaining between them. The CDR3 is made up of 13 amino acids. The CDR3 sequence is CSVSQGPNEKLFF. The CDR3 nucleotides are TGCAGCGTCTCTCAGGGGCCTAATGAAAAACTGTTTTTT.

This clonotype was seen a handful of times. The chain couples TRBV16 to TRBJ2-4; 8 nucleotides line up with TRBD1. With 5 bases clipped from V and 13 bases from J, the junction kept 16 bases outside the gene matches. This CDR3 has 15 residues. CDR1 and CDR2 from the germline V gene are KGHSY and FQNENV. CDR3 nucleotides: TGTGCCAGCAGCGCCGGGACAGGACTTAGAGAAGAGCAGTACTTC. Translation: CASSAGTGLREEQYF.

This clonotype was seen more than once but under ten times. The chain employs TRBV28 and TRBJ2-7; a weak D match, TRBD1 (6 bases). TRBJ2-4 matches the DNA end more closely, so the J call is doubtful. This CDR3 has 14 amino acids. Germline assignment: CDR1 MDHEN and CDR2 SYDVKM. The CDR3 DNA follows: TGTGCCAGCAGTTCAGGGGATACCAAAAACATTCAGTACTTC. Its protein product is CASSSGDTKNIQYF.

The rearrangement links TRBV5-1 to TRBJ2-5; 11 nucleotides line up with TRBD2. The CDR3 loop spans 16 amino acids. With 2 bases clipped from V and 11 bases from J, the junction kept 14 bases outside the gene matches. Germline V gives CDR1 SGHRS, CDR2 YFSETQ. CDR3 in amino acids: CASSFTSGGTYNEQYF. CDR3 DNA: TGCGCCAGCAGCTTTACTAGCGGGGGTACCTACAATGAGCAGTACTTC. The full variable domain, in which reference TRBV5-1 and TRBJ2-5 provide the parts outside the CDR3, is KAGVTQTPRYLIKTRGQQVTLSCSPISGHRSVSWYQQTPGQGLQFLFEYFSETQRNKGNFPGRFSGRQFSNSRSEMNVSTLELGDSALYLCASSFTSGGTYNEQYFGPGTRLLVL.

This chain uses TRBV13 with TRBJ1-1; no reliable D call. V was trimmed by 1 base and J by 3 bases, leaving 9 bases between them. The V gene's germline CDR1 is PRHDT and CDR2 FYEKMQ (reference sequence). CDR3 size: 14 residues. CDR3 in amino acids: CASSLVGSDTEAFF. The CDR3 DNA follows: TGTGCCAGCAGCTTAGTGGGATCTGACACTGAAGCTTTCTTT.

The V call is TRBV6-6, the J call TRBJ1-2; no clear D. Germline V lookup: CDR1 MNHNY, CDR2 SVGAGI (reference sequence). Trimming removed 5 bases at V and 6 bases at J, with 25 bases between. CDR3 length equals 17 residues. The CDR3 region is CASSLTPDGGRIHGYTF. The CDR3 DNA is TGTGCCAGCAGTCTAACCCCGGACGGAGGGAGGATCCATGGCTACACCTTC.